These T cell receptor beta chains were read from a single sample in a study of human T cells and chemical hapten exposure. TCRdb passed the RACE reads through MiXCR, listing each CDR3 protein once. The table has 270,000 or so distinct CDR3 sequences, over 7.5% seen once. The source material was whole blood, sampled in connection with sensitization to the hapten diphenylcyclopropenone (DPC). The source of these receptors is a man between 18 and 29 years old with alopecia areata. Some clones in this sample may be carry-over from other donors' samples. Each CDR3 is given with its conserved first and last residue. A D gene is named only where the DNA matches it firmly. Expanded clones are given a class, and other clones once, few, many or no size at all.

clone_size j_call d_call v_call cdr3_nt cdr3_aa
many TRBJ2-7 TRBD2 TRBV29-1 TGCAGCGCGGGGGGGACCACCTACGAGCAGTACTTC CSAGGTTYEQYF
- TRBJ2-2 TRBD1 TRBV6-1 TGTGCCAGCAGTAACCACGCCGACAGGGCTAACACCGGGGAGCTGTTTTTT CASSNHADRANTGELFF
few TRBJ1-2 - TRBV29-1 TGCAGCGTTGAGGATCGCGGATTTGGCTACACCTTC CSVEDRGFGYTF
- TRBJ1-1 - TRBV6-2/TRBV6-3 TGTGCCAGCAGCCAAACAGAGTCGAACACTGAAGCTTTCTTT CASSQTESNTEAFF
few TRBJ2-4 - TRBV6-2/TRBV6-3 TGTGCCAGCAGCCGAGAGGACATTCAGTACTTC CASSREDIQYF
many TRBJ1-3 - TRBV7-9 TGTGCCAGCAGCCCTTTAGGCAAGGTCTCTGGAAACACCATATATTTT CASSPLGKVSGNTIYF
few TRBJ1-1 - TRBV12-3/TRBV12-4 TGTGCCAGCAGTTTATCAGGTTTTTCGACTGAAGCTTTCTTT CASSLSGFSTEAFF
few TRBJ2-2 TRBD2 TRBV6-5 TGTGCCAGCACCAATCGACTAGCGGGGAGGCGCACCGGGGAGCTGTTTTTT CASTNRLAGRRTGELFF
many TRBJ1-5 TRBD1 TRBV12-3/TRBV12-4 TGTGCCAGCACTACCGGGACAGGGGGTCAGCCCCAGCATTTT CASTTGTGGQPQHF
few TRBJ2-1 TRBD1 TRBV7-9 TGTGCCAGCAGCTCCAACAGGGGGCTGTTGGCAACTGAGCAGTTCTTC CASSSNRGLLATEQFF
- TRBJ2-4 TRBD2 TRBV5-1 TGCGCCAGCAGCTTACAGCGGGGGCCTACAAACATTCAGTACTTC CASSLQRGPTNIQYF
few TRBJ2-1 TRBD1 TRBV27 TGTGCCAGCAGTTTCCGGACAGGGTGGGGTGAGCAGTTCTTC CASSFRTGWGEQFF
many TRBJ2-3 - TRBV2 TGTGCCAGCAGCCTAGAGGGGTTTCCAGATACGCAGTATTTT CASSLEGFPDTQYF
- TRBJ1-1 - TRBV7-2 TGTGCCAGCAGCTTAAACGCAGGGGCTGAAGCTTTCTTT CASSLNAGAEAFF
few TRBJ2-1 - TRBV6-5 TGTGCCAGCGCGGTGGAGGGGGGAAACTCCTACAATGAGCAGTTCTTC CASAVEGGNSYNEQFF
few TRBJ2-5 - TRBV29-1 TGCAGCGCAGTAGGGGCAGATCAAGAGACCCAGTACTTC CSAVGADQETQYF
few TRBJ2-5 TRBD2 TRBV12-3/TRBV12-4 TGTGCCAGCAGTTCAGCGGGGGGAGGAGAGACCCAGTACTTC CASSSAGGGETQYF
many TRBJ2-7 - TRBV6-5 TGTGCCAGCTCGCGCGGCGCCGCCTACGAGCAGTACTTC CASSRGAAYEQYF
few TRBJ1-1 - TRBV7-9 TGTGCCAGCAGCTCCCCAATCCGGGGAGAAGCTTTCTTT CASSSPIRGEAFF
- TRBJ2-5 TRBD1 TRBV28 TGTGCCAGCAGTTTTTTGGGACAGGGCCAGAAAGAGACCCAGTACTTC CASSFLGQGQKETQYF
- TRBJ1-2 - TRBV7-8 TGTGCCAGCAGCTCCGTACAGGGATTCGGCTATGGCTACACCTTC CASSSVQGFGYGYTF
- TRBJ2-5 - TRBV12-3/TRBV12-4 TGTGCCAGCAGTGAGAGGGGTGGGCAAGAGACCCAGTACTTC CASSERGGQETQYF
few TRBJ2-3 TRBD1 TRBV7-9 TGTGCCAGCAGCCTTCGGACAGGGGAGATGGCAGATACGCAGTATTTT CASSLRTGEMADTQYF
many TRBJ2-7 - TRBV7-2 TGTGCCAGCAGCCGCACTACCTACGAGCAGTACTTC CASSRTTYEQYF
few TRBJ2-7 - TRBV27 TGTGCCAGCAGTTTATTCAGCTCCTACGAGCAGTACTTC CASSLFSSYEQYF
- TRBJ1-1 - TRBV9 TGTGCCAGCAGCGTAGGAGGGGGACTGAACACTGAAGCTTTCTTT CASSVGGGLNTEAFF
- TRBJ2-1 - TRBV12-3/TRBV12-4 TGTGCCAGCAGTTTGGGGGGCTATGAGCAGTTCTTC CASSLGGYEQFF
few TRBJ1-2 - TRBV7-9 TGTGCCAGCAGCCGAACAGGAACCGGCTACACCTTC CASSRTGTGYTF
- TRBJ1-5 - TRBV20-1 TGCAGTGCTATTAATAACAGGGTCCAAGGTCAGCCCCAGCATTTT CSAINNRVQGQPQHF
many TRBJ2-7 - TRBV28 TGTGCCAGCAGTCCGGGGCCTAACTACGAGCAGTACTTC CASSPGPNYEQYF
- TRBJ1-2 - TRBV29-1 TGCAGCGTAGACGACAGAGCCGCTAACTATGGCTACACCTTC CSVDDRAANYGYTF
- TRBJ1-1 - TRBV6-6 TGTGCCAGCAGTCTACGGGCAGAAGCTTTCTTT CASSLRAEAFF
few TRBJ1-1 TRBD1 TRBV7-2 TGTGCCAGCAGCCCGGGACAGCGACAATGGACTGAAGCTTTCTTT CASSPGQRQWTEAFF